Sequencing of this TCR beta chain was carried out in a study of response to subunit inactivated influenza vaccine (dated by TCRdb to the late 2010s). Background on the whole study: To follow how T cells responded to a trivalent subunit inactivated influenza vaccine, the researchers relied on deep quantitative profiling of the T cell receptor repertoire. The study at large found these results: The authors proposed that each seasonal influenza vaccination may bring in only a limited number of new T cells.

With respect to this clonotype: The clone's antigen remains unknown. Per-base quality was not reported, and no clone a single base away is much larger than it.

From cysteine to phenylalanine, the CDR3 is 16 amino acids long. Only CDR3 DNA is held: 48 bases, read in frame from base 1. Relative to germline, V is missing 0 bases and J is missing 0 bases, with 5 bases of the junction outside any gene match. As encoded in the germline V gene, CDR1 is MNHEY while CDR2 is SVGAGI. The library was built by means of RT-PCR. Sequencing took place on an Illumina HiSeq 2500. Starting from the raw public reads, TCRdb applied fastp trimming at Q25, assembled clones with MiXCR and retained in-frame beta chains. Rows with one shared CDR3 protein collapse into an entry with the most common genes and DNA. In this sample the table shows roughly 520,000 distinct CDR3 sequences, over 25% of which occur a single time. The top ten hold 1.5% to 2% of the sample.

The sequence was collected from a man over 45 who received an inactivated influenza vaccine. Donor details come from another sample of the same person, matched by shared clones. Sequencing used CD4+ T cells sorted from PBMCs, obtained more than 4 days after vaccination. The sequence links TRBV6-5 to TRBJ2-7, with 7 bases in between that match TRBD2. The DNA sequence reads TGTGCCAGCAGTTACTCCCTCGGGACTAACTCCTACGAGCAGTACTTC. Translated, this is CASSYSLGTNSYEQYF.